A single sample is the source of the 20 T cell receptor beta chains below, sequenced in a study of cytomegalovirus exposure and HLA in healthy donors. In the PCR, 60 Vbeta and 13 Jbeta primers were used. TCRdb's copy holds only in-frame clones and misses some; the assay was immunoSEQ multiplex PCR. The sample records over 75,000 clones, about 80% being singletons. The sample comprised PBMCs. These receptor sequences come from a woman aged 60-75 years in good health and CMV-seronegative.

The gene calls are TRBV5-1 and TRBJ1-4; D is unresolved. The V gene's germline CDR1 is SGHRS and CDR2 YFSETQ. The CDR3 covers 13 residues. Trimming stripped 6 bases from V and 8 bases from J, with 14 bases between. For the CDR3, the DNA is TGCGCCAGCACCGCCGGACTGGGGGAAAAACTGTTTTTT. This translates into CASTAGLGEKLFF. Together with reference TRBV5-1 and TRBJ1-4, the CDR3 gives the full variable domain: KAGVTQTPRYLIKTRGQQVTLSCSPISGHRSVSWYQQTPGQGLQFLFEYFSETQRNKGNFPGRFSGRQFSNSRSEMNVSTLELGDSALYLCASTAGLGEKLFFGSGTQLSVL.

The chain uses TRBV5-1 and TRBJ2-2, with TRBD2 matching over 7 bases. The length of the CDR3 is 15 residues. The germline CDR1 and CDR2 sequences are SGHRS and YFSETQ. V dropped 5 bases and J dropped 3; count of bases not matched to a gene: 7. The CDR3 here is CASRGTSAHTGELFF. CDR3 DNA sequence: TGCGCCAGCAGGGGTACTAGCGCCCACACCGGGGAGCTGTTTTTT.

V and J are TRBV9 and TRBJ2-1, with D unclear. This CDR3 is built from 19 residues. Germline lookup yields CDR1 SGDLS and CDR2 YYNGEE. V dropped 0 bases and J dropped 0 bases, with 19 bases sitting between them. Here the CDR3 reads CASSVAVGSPPSSYNEQFF. The CDR3 nucleotides read TGTGCCAGCAGCGTAGCCGTCGGGTCCCCCCCCAGCTCCTACAATGAGCAGTTCTTC.

The chain employs TRBV14 and TRBJ2-5, with a tentative D call TRBD2 (6 bases). Germline V CDR1 and CDR2: SGHDN, FVKESK. This CDR3 region has 15 residues. V lost 0 bases, J lost 2 bases, and 10 bases lay in between. Here the CDR3 DNA reads TGTGCCAGCAGCCAAGATGTGGCGGGGCAAGAGACCCAGTACTTC. Translating gives CASSQDVAGQETQYF.

The rearrangement links TRBV18 to TRBJ2-7; tentatively, D is TRBD1 (6 bases). Germline loops: CDR1 KGHSH, CDR2 LQKENI. The V gene lost 0 bases and the J gene lost 3 bases, with 9 bases spanning the gap. The CDR3 runs to 14 residues. This CDR3 is CASSPPLDSYEQYF. Here the CDR3 DNA reads TGTGCCAGCTCACCACCGTTGGACAGCTACGAGCAGTACTTC.

Regarding this clone: One end of the junction does not line up with germline, which may come from a read error. V usage is TRBV23-1 and J usage is TRBJ2-7; possibly TRBD1 for D (5 bases). TRBV23-1 belongs to the ORF category, with a function that is uncertain. This CDR3 spans 9 amino acids. CDR3 loop: CAREAGNNF. In DNA, the CDR3 is TGCGCCAGAGAGGCAGGGAACAACTTC.

This clone was seen only a few times. This sequence joins TRBV6-5 and TRBJ1-3, with 9 bases that match TRBD1. Germline V CDR1 and CDR2: MNHEY, SVGAGI. The CDR3 has 14 amino acids. V gave up 5 bases and J gave up 9 bases; unmatched junction bases: 8. This chain's CDR3 is CASSRDREFSTIYF. DNA for the CDR3: TGTGCCAGCAGTCGGGACAGGGAGTTTAGCACCATATATTTT.

The genes are TRBV7-2 and TRBJ1-5, with 7 nucleotides matching TRBD1. CDR1 and CDR2 from the germline V gene are SGHTA and FQGNSA. Trimming removed 6 bases from V and 7 bases from J; junction bases left unmatched: 12. CDR3 length: 15 residues. The CDR3: CASSQGGLGGQPQHF. The CDR3, as DNA: TGTGCCAGCAGTCAGGGGGGACTCGGGGGCCAGCCCCAGCATTTT.

This clone was seen just once. The gene calls are TRBV10-3 and TRBJ2-3; D gene unclear. Germline CDR1 reads ENHRY; CDR2 reads SYGVKD. The V and J ends lost 0 bases and 3 bases respectively, with 4 bases between them. The CDR3 runs 13 residues. This CDR3 is CAISESTTDTQYF. The DNA of the CDR3 is TGTGCCATCAGTGAGTCGACAACAGATACGCAGTATTTT.

In its sample, this clone was seen once. The chain is built from TRBV10-3 and TRBJ1-2; 9 nucleotides agree with TRBD1. The CDR3 runs to 16 residues. Per germline, CDR1 ENHRY and CDR2 SYGVKD. V was clipped by 2 bases and J by 6 bases; unmatched bases: 10. CDR3 sequence: CAISEHGTGRADGYTF. CDR3 in DNA: TGTGCCATCAGTGAGCATGGGACAGGGAGGGCGGATGGCTACACCTTC.

The V and J genes are TRBV6-5 and TRBJ1-5; D might be TRBD1 (5 bases). With 8 bases removed from V and 2 bases from J, the gap between germline ends came to 13 bases. This CDR3 region has 14 residues. Germline V lookup: CDR1 MNHEY, CDR2 SVGAGI. This CDR3 reads CASGGGGGNQPQHF. CDR3 bases: TGTGCCAGCGGTGGGGGGGGTGGCAATCAGCCCCAGCATTTT.

The V call is TRBV18, the J call TRBJ2-5, with D possibly being TRBD1 (6 bases). Trimming removed 6 bases from V and 3 bases from J, with 23 bases in between. This CDR3 region has 17 residues. CDR1 and CDR2 (germline): KGHSH, LQKENI. The CDR3 coding sequence is TGTGCCAGCTCCCCCACCCTGCCAGGGGTTGGGGAAGAGACCCAGTACTTC. Its protein product is CASSPTLPGVGEETQYF.

The chain joins TRBV10-3 to TRBJ1-5; TRBD1 matches 8 bases. CDR1 and CDR2 from the germline V gene are ENHRY and SYGVKD. This CDR3 region has 15 residues. V trimming: 5 bases; J trimming: 0 bases; junction bases outside the gene matches: 3. CDR3 bases: TGTGCCATCAGTCGGGACAGGCTTAGCAATCAGCCCCAGCATTTT. Amino acid sequence: CAISRDRLSNQPQHF.

The chain is built from TRBV2 and TRBJ2-7, with D tentatively TRBD2 (6 bases). V dropped 10 bases and J dropped 1 base, with 17 bases sitting between them. The germline V gene has CDR1 SNHLY and CDR2 FYNNEI. The CDR3 length is 14 residues. In DNA form, the CDR3 reads TGTGCCACCCTGGAGGGGCGCTTGTCCTACGAGCAGTACTTC. This translates into CATLEGRLSYEQYF.

This sequence joins TRBV6-5 and TRBJ1-2; maybe TRBD1 (5 bases). This CDR3 has 15 residues. Germline assignment: CDR1 MNHEY and CDR2 SVGAGI. Trimming removed 6 bases from V and 1 base from J, with 15 bases in between. This CDR3 is CASSKDRKRNYGYTF. The CDR3 DNA is TGTGCCAGCAGCAAAGACAGAAAGCGTAACTATGGCTACACCTTC.

The CDR3: CASSPQGRGEKLFF. Written as DNA, the CDR3 is TGTGCCAGCAGCCCGCAGGGCAGGGGTGAAAAACTGTTTTTT. The rearrangement joins TRBV6-6 to TRBJ1-4; D might be TRBD1 (6 bases). This CDR3 is 14 amino acids long. Trimming took 6 bases from V and 7 from J, leaving 15 bases between them. Germline CDR1 is MNHNY and CDR2 is SVGAGI (reference sequence).

The V gene is TRBV28, the J gene TRBJ1-1; no reliable D call. Trimming removed 5 bases at V and 11 bases at J, with 21 bases between. CDR1 is MDHEN, CDR2 SYDVKM, per germline. This CDR3 contains 14 residues. CDR3 coding DNA: TGTGCCAGCAGTCCGATCGAGATGGAGGGTAAGGCTTTCTTT. Translated: CASSPIEMEGKAFF.

On this clone itself: One junction end disagrees with the germline gene, perhaps due to a read error. This chain connects TRBV7-9 to TRBJ2-5, with 7 bases aligning to TRBD1. The CDR3 totals 14 residues. Germline V gives CDR1 SEHNR, CDR2 FQNEAQ (reference sequence). CDR3 nucleotide sequence: TGTTCCAGCAGCCAGGGACAGCCACAAGAGACCCAGTACTTC. This translates into CSSSQGQPQETQYF. Complete variable domain (other parts from reference TRBV7-9 and TRBJ2-5): DTGVSQNPRHKITKRGQNVTFRCDPISEHNRLYWYRQTLGQGPEFLTYFQNEAQLEKSRLLSDRFSAERPKGSFSTLEIQRTEQGDSAMYLCSSSQGQPQETQYFGPGTRLLVL.

V usage is TRBV5-4 and J usage is TRBJ1-1; 8 bases are a match to TRBD1. This CDR3 region has 18 residues. The V gene end was trimmed by 3 bases and the J gene end by 1 base; junction bases not matched to a gene: 14. Germline CDR1 is SGHNT and CDR2 is YYREEE (reference sequence). The CDR3 coding sequence is TGTGCCAGCAGCTCACGACAGGGGCTCCCCTTCACGAACACTGAAGCTTTCTTT. It encodes CASSSRQGLPFTNTEAFF.

This chain links TRBV5-6 with TRBJ2-3, with D tentatively TRBD1 (6 bases). CDR3 size: 15 residues. Trimming shortened V by 3 bases and J by 5 bases, and 16 bases separated the two germline ends. Germline loops: CDR1 SGHDT, CDR2 YYEEEE. CDR3 DNA sequence: TGTGCCAGCAGCTCGAAACGGACAGTAGGAGATACGCAGTATTTT. It translates to CASSSKRTVGDTQYF.